The source of this T cell receptor (beta chain) is a study of OX40 agonist ivuxolimab in advanced cancers. Notes on the research overall: Ivuxolimab was an agonistic, fully human IgG2 monoclonal antibody directed against OX40 (CD134), a costimulatory receptor. Partial responses occurred in three dose-escalation patients, of whom one had hepatocellular carcinoma and two had cutaneous melanoma. Of the approximately 54 patients in dose escalation, 19 had hepatocellular carcinoma, about 15 had melanoma, 9 had renal cell carcinoma and 9 had head and neck cancer. In the dose-escalation cohort, roughly 80% of patients were male, and the mean age was approximately 60 years, with a range of roughly 23 to 85. The paper describes the monotherapy dose-escalation part (N of about 52 patients) of the phase I trial of ivuxolimab. Patients were allowed to have had prior anti-PD-1, anti-PD-L1 or anti-CTLA-4 therapy, and roughly two fifths of the dose-escalation patients had been treated with checkpoint inhibitors. Intravenous ivuxolimab was administered to patients every 2 weeks at six dose levels: 0.01, 0.1, 0.3, 1.5, 3 and 10 mg/kg. Peripheral TCRbeta sequencing was intended to test whether TCR sequence diversity was altered and clonal T-cell expansion was caused by ivuxolimab. The research as a whole found: Partial responders in the 0.1-3.0 mg/kg groups had among the lowest normalized peripheral clonal expansion, especially among CD8+ T cells. After ivuxolimab, more expanded clones were found on average in CD8+ T cells than in CD4+ T cells. Which antigens the clonally expanded peripheral T cells were specific for was not determined. Low levels of normalized T-cell clonal expansion were also seen in some patients who did not respond. Clonal expansion of both CD4+ and CD8+ blood T cells was observed from baseline to week 6 at doses 0.1 to 3.0 mg/kg.

For sequencing of the TCRbeta CDR3 region, genomic DNA was extracted from the sorted cells. The immunoSEQ Assay was used for sequencing of TCRbeta CDR3 regions. TCRdb limited this immuneACCESS table to in-frame rearrangements with V and J called. A share of clones is missing; checked studies link under half to unresolved V genes, and the rest is unexplained. A total of about 62,000 clones appear in this sample, around 85% of them only once. Under 5% of the sample is in the top ten clones. The V end gives up 6 bases and the J end 3 bases, leaving 7 bases in the junction not matched to a gene. From the cysteine up to the phenylalanine, the CDR3 has a length of 15 residues. The CDR3 DNA has 45 bases and is translated from base 1. CDR1 is given as MNHEY and CDR2 as SVGAGI, both from the germline V gene. With respect to this clone: The antigen this receptor binds is unknown. Base-call qualities are not available, and no considerably larger clone is one nucleotide away.

Patients with a history of autoimmune disease or receiving systemic immunosuppression were excluded from the trial. In every dose cohort, peripheral blood was drawn for TCR sequencing at baseline, cycle 4 day 1, and cycle 7 day 1. The samples were taken from a phase I, first-in-human, multicenter, open-label dose-escalation trial of ivuxolimab. Adults with locally advanced or metastatic melanoma, renal cell carcinoma, hepatocellular carcinoma or head and neck squamous cell carcinoma were enrolled in the trial. Before TCR sequencing, CD4+ and CD8+ T cells were separately sorted from peripheral blood.

This chain joins TRBV6-5 to TRBJ1-4; 7 bases in between match TRBD1. The sequenced sample was CD4+ or CD8+ T cells sorted from blood, obtained in a trial of the OX40 agonist ivuxolimab. This sequence originates from an adult with an advanced solid tumor such as melanoma, head and neck, liver or kidney cancer. Here is the DNA: TGTGCCAGCAGCACCCCGGGACAGTCTAATGAAAAACTGTTTTTT. This sequence encodes CASSTPGQSNEKLFF.